This T cell receptor (beta chain) was profiled in a study of T cell repertoires in cytomegalovirus infection. Study findings and constraints: HLA-C-restricted CMV clonotypes gave the most frequent clonotype in two of eight donors.

Deletions cut 9 bases from V and 6 bases from J, with 14 bases between. Germline V lookup: CDR1 KGHDR, CDR2 SFDVKD. This CDR3 has 13 residues. As regards this clonotype: Its target is unknown.

In TCRdb, the reads were re-called with MiXCR into one record per CDR3 protein. The table shows about 770,000 distinct CDR3 sequences, with 25% to 30% occurring only once. The chain has TRBV24-1 and TRBJ2-1, with D maybe TRBD1 (6 bases). The material sequenced was cultured CD8+ T cells from PBMCs, taken from culture after CMV antigen stimulation. The TCR comes from a human donor in good health (CMV status not recorded). Some clones in this sample may be carry-over from other donors' samples. The CDR3 nucleotides read TGTGCCACCTCAGGGCCCAGGGGCAATGAGCAGTTCTTC. This translates into CATSGPRGNEQFF.